The rows below give T cell receptor beta chains drawn from one sample of a study of cytomegalovirus exposure and HLA in healthy donors. The protocol was immunoSEQ multiplex PCR, while the TCRdb copy is restricted to in-frame clones and leaves out a portion. The data hold approximately 170,000 clones, with 60% to 80% observed a single time. Source material: PBMCs. These receptors were collected from a woman in her 30s in good health and CMV-seropositive. Each CDR3 is given with its conserved first and last residue. The D gene is left open where the match is weak. Clone size is given for some rows only: seen once, a few or many times, or a class if the clone is expanded.

d_call	v_call	j_call	clone_size	cdr3_length	cdr3_nt	cdr3_aa
TRBD1	TRBV5-5	TRBJ2-7	NA	16	TGTGCCAGCAGCAGGGGGACAGGAGAAAAACTCTACGAGCAGTACTTC	CASSRGTGEKLYEQYF
TRBD1	TRBV28	TRBJ2-2	NA	16	TGTGCCAGCAGCCCCGGACAGGGAAGTGGCACCGGGGAGCTGTTTTTT	CASSPGQGSGTGELFF
TRBD1	TRBV18	TRBJ1-1	NA	15	TGTGCCAGCTCACCAACAGGGGCGCTGAACACTGAAGCTTTCTTT	CASSPTGALNTEAFF
NA	TRBV5-1	TRBJ1-1	NA	12	TGCGCCAGCAGCTTCGGGGGCACTGAAGCTTTCTTT	CASSFGGTEAFF
NA	TRBV28	TRBJ2-7	NA	13	TGTGCCAGCAGGGCCAGTGGGGAGTACGAGCAGTACTTC	CASRASGEYEQYF
NA	TRBV6-5	TRBJ1-1	NA	14	TGTGCCAGCAGTTACGATTGGGCGAGCACTGAAGCTTTCTTT	CASSYDWASTEAFF
TRBD2	TRBV28	TRBJ2-7	once	20	TGTGCCAGCAGTTCACGGGGATACAGATTAGCGGGAGCAGTATCCTACGAGCAGTACTTC	CASSSRGYRLAGAVSYEQYF
NA	TRBV6-1	TRBJ2-7	once	15	TGTGCCAGCAGTGAAGAAGCGGCCGCATCCTACGAGCAGTACTTC	CASSEEAAASYEQYF
NA	TRBV19	TRBJ1-1	NA	15	TGTGCCAGTAGTATAGCCTCAGGGGCGAACACTGAAGCTTTCTTT	CASSIASGANTEAFF
NA	TRBV5-1	TRBJ2-1	once	16	TGCGCCAGCAGCTTGGTAGTGGGTGGGGGGTACAATGAGCAGTTCTTC	CASSLVVGGGYNEQFF
TRBD1	TRBV11-2	TRBJ1-2	NA	14	TGTGCCGGCAGCTCGGACAGGGGACGAAGCGGCTACACCTTC	CAGSSDRGRSGYTF
TRBD1	TRBV6-5	TRBJ1-2	few	14	TGTGCCAGCAGTTGGGGGACAGGGGGCTCTGGCTACACCTTC	CASSWGTGGSGYTF
TRBD1	TRBV5-1	TRBJ2-6	NA	18	TGCGCCAGCAGCCGCTCGGGACAGGGGGCAGTGGGGGCCAACGTCCTGACTTTC	CASSRSGQGAVGANVLTF
NA	TRBV5-1	TRBJ1-1	NA	13	TGCGCCAGCAGCTTGTCCCCCCTCACTGAAGCTTTCTTT	CASSLSPLTEAFF
NA	TRBV5-1	TRBJ2-3	NA	15	TGCGCCAGCCGCCGTCGGACAGATGGCACAGATACGCAGTATTTT	CASRRRTDGTDTQYF
NA	TRBV27	TRBJ2-2	NA	15	TGTGCCAGCAGCCAGCGTTCTCTTAGAGCCGGGGAGCTGTTTTTT	CASSQRSLRAGELFF
TRBD2	TRBV5-4	TRBJ2-2	NA	15	TGTGCCAGCAGCTTTCGGGAGGGCCATACCGGGGAGCTGTTTTTT	CASSFREGHTGELFF
TRBD1	TRBV5-1	TRBJ1-4	NA	15	TGCGCCAGCAGCTTGCTACAGGGGGCGCAGGAAAAACTGTTTTTT	CASSLLQGAQEKLFF
NA	TRBV29-1	TRBJ1-1	NA	13	TGCAGCGTTAAGGGCGGTGGGGCCACTGAAGCTTTCTTT	CSVKGGGATEAFF
TRBD1	TRBV6-1	TRBJ1-5	NA	14	TGTGCCAGCACCAGGACAGGGGTCCGGCAGCCCCAGCATTTT	CASTRTGVRQPQHF
NA	TRBV2	TRBJ1-5	NA	13	TGTGCCAGCAGTGAAGCGCCGCGGCTGCCCCAGCATTTT	CASSEAPRLPQHF
TRBD2	TRBV27	TRBJ2-3	once	15	TGTGCCAGCAGTTCTCAGCGGGAGGGCCTTCGGACGCAGTATTTT	CASSSQREGLRTQYF
TRBD2	TRBV6-5	TRBJ2-3	few	16	TGTGCCAGCAGTTACGGACTAGCGGCTAGCACAGATACGCAGTATTTT	CASSYGLAASTDTQYF
NA	TRBV19	TRBJ1-1	few	15	TGTGCCAGTAGTACCCAGGGTGTTCGGGACACTGAAGCTTTCTTT	CASSTQGVRDTEAFF
TRBD1	TRBV28	TRBJ1-2	NA	15	TGTGCCAGCAGTTCGTCGTGGGACAGTGTCTATGGCTACACCTTC	CASSSSWDSVYGYTF
NA	TRBV10-2	TRBJ2-7	NA	12	TGCGCCAGCAGGGCTAGCGTTGGCGAGCAGTACTTC	CASRASVGEQYF
NA	TRBV9	TRBJ2-7	NA	11	TGTGCCAGCACGGTGGGCGTGGAGCAGTACTTC	CASTVGVEQYF
TRBD1	TRBV28	TRBJ1-1	few	17	TGTGCCAGCAGTTTAGAGCTCTCGAGGGGGCGAGGGACTGAAGCTTTCTTT	CASSLELSRGRGTEAFF
NA	TRBV6-6	TRBJ2-1	NA	14	TGTGCCAGCAGTTACCAGGGTGGTCTCAATGAGCAGTTCTTC	CASSYQGGLNEQFF
TRBD1	TRBV5-8	TRBJ1-6	once	15	TGTGCCAGCAGCTTGGGGGACAGGGGCAATTCACCCCTCCACTTT	CASSLGDRGNSPLHF
TRBD2	TRBV6-5	TRBJ2-7	NA	14	TGTGCCAGCAGCCCACGTAGCGGGAGACTCGAGCAGTACTTC	CASSPRSGRLEQYF
TRBD1	TRBV28	TRBJ2-7	NA	15	TGTGCCAGCAGTGGCATCCGACAGGGGGCGGATGAGCAGTACTTC	CASSGIRQGADEQYF
TRBD1	TRBV5-4	TRBJ1-2	NA	13	TGTGCCAGCAGCGGGACAGGGAACTATGGCTACACCTTC	CASSGTGNYGYTF
TRBD1	TRBV28	TRBJ2-2	once	15	TGTGCCAGCAGCGCAGGGGGATCGGACACCGGGGAGCTGTTTTTT	CASSAGGSDTGELFF
NA	TRBV19	TRBJ1-5	NA	15	TGTGCCAGTACCTCGGGTTCTCCTAGCAATCAGCCCCAGCATTTT	CASTSGSPSNQPQHF
NA	TRBV2	TRBJ1-1	NA	14	TGTGCCAGCAGAAAAGCCACAGCCACCACTGAAGCTTTCTTT	CASRKATATTEAFF
TRBD1	TRBV7-9	TRBJ2-3	NA	19	TGTGCCAGCAGCTTAATTGGGACAGGGGTGACTCTAGGGGGAGATACGCAGTATTTT	CASSLIGTGVTLGGDTQYF
TRBD1	TRBV7-7	TRBJ1-2	NA	15	TGTGCTAGCAGCTTGGGACAGGGGGTGAACTATGGCTACACCTTC	CASSLGQGVNYGYTF
NA	TRBV7-9	TRBJ1-3	NA	16	TGTGCCAGCAGCTCTTGGCGGGGGAGTACTGGAAACACCATATATTTT	CASSSWRGSTGNTIYF
NA	TRBV19	TRBJ1-1	NA	11	TGTGCCAGTAGTTCGGACACTGAAGCTTTCTTT	CASSSDTEAFF
NA	TRBV7-2	TRBJ2-1	NA	16	TGTGCCAGCAGCTTTCTTGCGGATCTCTCCTACAATGAGCAGTTCTTC	CASSFLADLSYNEQFF
NA	TRBV19	TRBJ1-1	NA	11	TGTGCCAGTAGGGCGAACACTGAAGCTTTCTTT	CASRANTEAFF
TRBD2	TRBV5-6	TRBJ2-1	NA	16	TGTGCCAGCAGCTTAGGACTAGCGGGATCATACAATGAGCAGTTCTTC	CASSLGLAGSYNEQFF
NA	TRBV7-6	TRBJ1-5	NA	18	TGTGCCAGCAGCTTAAGGGGGGGGGCGGATTATAGCAATCAGCCCCAGCATTTT	CASSLRGGADYSNQPQHF
NA	TRBV27	TRBJ2-3	NA	18	TGTGCCAGCAGTTTGAGGTCGACTTTTATTTCTAGCACAGATACGCAGTATTTT	CASSLRSTFISSTDTQYF
TRBD1	TRBV6-6	TRBJ2-7	NA	15	TGTGCCAGCAGTTACATGGACAGGGTATCCTACGAGCAGTACTTC	CASSYMDRVSYEQYF
NA	TRBV7-9	TRBJ1-1	NA	15	TGTGCCAGCAGCTTAGGCGCGGACAGGAACACTGAAGCTTTCTTT	CASSLGADRNTEAFF
NA	TRBV5-7	TRBJ2-1	NA	10	TGTGCCAGCAGAACGGGGGAGCAGTTCTTC	CASRTGEQFF
NA	TRBV6-1	TRBJ2-5	NA	14	TGTGCCAGCACGGCGGGTCACTCGGGAGAGACCCAGTACTTC	CASTAGHSGETQYF
TRBD1	TRBV6-4	TRBJ1-6	NA	13	TGTGCCACTGGGGACAGTTATAATTCACCCCTCCACTTT	CATGDSYNSPLHF
NA	TRBV4-2	TRBJ1-2	NA	15	TGTGCCAGCAGCCCTACCTCGGATCCGGGCTATGGCTACACCTTC	CASSPTSDPGYGYTF
NA	TRBV1	TRBJ2-5	NA	15	TGCACCAGCAGTCGCTTAGCGGGAGGGGAGGAGACCCAGTACTTC	CTSSRLAGGEETQYF
TRBD2	TRBV11-2	TRBJ2-3	NA	18	TGTGCCAGCAGCTTAGTAGGGACTAGCGAGGCCCGGAGAGATACGCAGTATTTT	CASSLVGTSEARRDTQYF
NA	TRBV7-2	TRBJ2-7	NA	13	TGTGCCAGCAGCTTGGGACTCTCCTACGAGCAGTACTTC	CASSLGLSYEQYF
TRBD2	TRBV12-5	TRBJ2-7	few	13	TGTGCTAGTGGTCCGGGAGGGCCCGGTGAGCAGTACTTC	CASGPGGPGEQYF
TRBD2	TRBV7-9	TRBJ2-1	NA	15	TGTGCCAGCAGTCCAACTAGCGGGAGACGGGATGAGCAGTTCTTC	CASSPTSGRRDEQFF
TRBD1	TRBV27	TRBJ2-7	NA	20	TGTGCCAGCGGATCCTATACCGGGACAGGGAAACGGGGTTACTCCTACGAGCAGTACTTC	CASGSYTGTGKRGYSYEQYF
NA	TRBV27	TRBJ2-7	NA	16	TGTGCCAGCAGTCCCCGGGGTACCCTATTCCGGGACGAGCAGTACTTC	CASSPRGTLFRDEQYF
TRBD1	TRBV4-1	TRBJ1-1	NA	17	TGCGCCAGCAGCCAACTCACAGGGGGCTCGTCAAACACTGAAGCTTTCTTT	CASSQLTGGSSNTEAFF